The 25 T cell receptor beta chains below were found in one sample sequenced in a study of molecular identifiers for immune sequencing clone quantification (dated by TCRdb to the late 2010s). To prepare the library, PCR was applied. Instrument used: Illumina HiSeq 4000. The public reads were reanalyzed by TCRdb: fastp trimming at Q25, MiXCR alignment, in-frame beta chains only. Each CDR3 protein gets just one entry, which takes the most common genes and DNA from the rows behind it. In all, the sample holds around 86,000 distinct CDR3 sequences, and under 20% of those were seen once. Roughly 0.89% of the sample belongs to the ten largest clones. Material: naive CD8+ T cells from blood, with Jurkat cell RNA spiked in. Interpreted using the paper, the cell subset or site label stands for: FACS-sorted CD8+CD4-CCR7+CD45RA+ naive T cells. These receptors originate from a human donor in good health. Some libraries in this study had Jurkat cell RNA spiked in.

This clonotype was counted ten times or more. The chain has TRBV29-1 and TRBJ1-1; the D gene is possibly TRBD1 (5 bases). There are 12 residues in the CDR3. Per the germline V gene, CDR1 is SQVTM and CDR2 is ANQGSEA. V was shortened by 1 base and J by 9 bases, with 12 bases between the two germline ends. The CDR3 DNA reads TGCAGCGTTGAAGCCGAGGGGATGAAAGCTTTCTTT. Translation: CSVEAEGMKAFF.

This clonotype was seen ten or more times. V is TRBV6-5 and J is TRBJ2-3; no clear D gene. The CDR3 consists of 14 residues. V shed 3 bases and J shed 0 bases, with 7 bases lying between them. The germline V gene encodes CDR1 MNHEY and CDR2 SVGAGI. In DNA form, the CDR3 reads TGTGCCAGCAGTTATAAATTTAGCACAGATACGCAGTATTTT. Encoded protein: CASSYKFSTDTQYF.

In this sample, this clonotype turned up many times. The chain has TRBV28 and TRBJ1-1; unclear D gene. The germline CDR1 and CDR2 sequences are MDHEN and SYDVKM. V lost 4 bases and J lost 1, with 7 bases in between. The CDR3 covers 13 residues. DNA for the CDR3: TGTGCCAGCAGTTATCGGGGGAACACTGAAGCTTTCTTT. Residues: CASSYRGNTEAFF.

V gene TRBV7-6 combines with J gene TRBJ2-7, with 11 bases that match TRBD1. The CDR3 has 16 residues. CDR1 and CDR2 (germline): SGHVS, FNYEAQ. Trimming at V came to 1 base and at J to 9 bases, leaving 11 bases not matched to a gene. CDR3 region: CASSLEAGTGGYWQYF. In nucleotides, the CDR3 is TGTGCCAGCAGCTTAGAGGCCGGGACAGGGGGGTACTGGCAGTACTTC.

This clonotype occurred many times. The rearrangement uses TRBV4-3 and TRBJ2-3; a weak D match, TRBD2 (5 bases). Trimming took off 0 bases at V and 9 bases at J, with 13 bases between the two ends. Germline CDR1 and CDR2: LGHNA and YSLEER. The CDR3 has 14 residues. The CDR3 is CASSQDRPGSTQYF. The CDR3 DNA reads as TGCGCCAGCAGCCAAGATCGTCCGGGGTCAACGCAGTATTTT.

The chain employs TRBV3-1 and TRBJ2-7; D possibly uses TRBD1 or TRBD2 (6 bases each). The CDR3 consists of 16 residues. The germline gives CDR1 LGHDT, CDR2 YNNKEL (reference sequence). Trimming pared 3 bases from V and 7 bases from J, leaving 22 bases between. CDR3 protein: CASSQPTGQGTREQYF. The CDR3 nucleotides read TGTGCCAGCAGCCAGCCTACCGGGCAGGGGACTCGAGAGCAGTACTTC.

This clonotype was recorded many times. The chain joins TRBV29-1 to TRBJ1-2, with D unresolved. With 6 bases removed from V and 6 bases from J, the gap between germline ends came to 17 bases. In germline, CDR1 is SQVTM, CDR2 ANQGSEA. The CDR3 contains 13 residues. DNA of the CDR3: TGCAGCGTCCCGGCAGGCTACATCGATGGCTACACCTTC. Its protein product is CSVPAGYIDGYTF.

This clonotype has at least ten counts. The V call is TRBV25-1, the J call TRBJ2-5; no clear D. The CDR3 consists of 12 residues. The ends were cut back, 4 bases at V and 5 bases at J, with 8 bases in the middle. From germline, CDR1 is MGHDK and CDR2 SYGVNS. CDR3 coding DNA: TGTGCCAGCAGTGTGGGTCCGGAGACCCAGTACTTC. Translating gives CASSVGPETQYF. Variable domain in full (rest from reference TRBV25-1 and TRBJ2-5): EADIYQTPRYLVIGTGKKITLECSQTMGHDKMYWYQQDPGMELHLIHYSYGVNSTEKGDLSSESTVSRIRTEHFPLTLESARPSHTSQYLCASSVGPETQYFGPGTRLLVL.

Concerning this clonotype itself: This sequence may be a read error, since a much larger clone differs from it by one base. CDR3 residues: CVSSDSSPRYYF. DNA of the CDR3: TGTGTCAGCAGTGATTCGAGCCCAAGGTATTACTTC. The chain carries TRBV12-3 or TRBV12-4 and TRBJ2-7; D call uncertain. This CDR3 comprises 12 residues.

V and J are TRBV6-2 or TRBV6-3 and TRBJ2-1; D not certain. Trimming took off 5 bases at V and 3 bases at J, with 17 bases between the two ends. The CDR3 runs 16 residues. Germline V gene data show CDR1 as MNHEY and CDR2 as SVGEGT. The DNA of the CDR3 is TGTGCCAGCAGTCCTTCCGGGCCGGCTTACTACAATGAGCAGTTCTTC. Its protein is CASSPSGPAYYNEQFF.

As concerns this clonotype: This may be a read error, as it is one base from a much larger clone. No conserved phenylalanine or tryptophan is present at the end of the CDR3, so a read error is the likely explanation. The V call is TRBV6-5, the J call TRBJ2-3; 9 nucleotides match TRBD1. V lost 5 bases and J lost 2; bases outside the gene matches: 17. Germline lookup yields CDR1 MNHEY and CDR2 SVGAGI. The CDR3 totals 19 residues. DNA of the CDR3: TGTGCCAGCAGTCATGGACAGGGGCGGCCGGAGGATCTCACAGATACGCAGTATTCT. It is translated as CASSHGQGRPEDLTDTQYS.

In its sample, this clonotype was seen many times. This rearrangement joins TRBV20-1 to TRBJ2-3, with 9 bases matching TRBD2. V gave up 6 bases and J gave up 0 bases; unmatched junction bases: 10. Germline V CDR1 and CDR2: DFQATT, SNEGSKA (reference sequence). The CDR3 runs 16 residues. CDR3: CSARLAEDTSTDTQYF. The CDR3 bases are TGCAGTGCAAGACTAGCGGAGGATACTAGCACAGATACGCAGTATTTT.

Comment on this clonotype: One junction end disagrees with the germline gene, perhaps due to a read error. This sequence joins TRBV4-3 and TRBJ2-1; 8 bases are shared with TRBD1. Looked up from germline, CDR1 is LGHNA and CDR2 is YSLEER. The CDR3 contains 19 residues. The CDR3 region is CASSQGSRDRLSSYNEQLF. CDR3 DNA: TGCGCCAGCAGCCAAGGTTCCCGGGACAGGCTAAGCTCCTACAATGAGCAGCTCTTC.

The CDR3 sequence: CASEWTYSNQPQHF. DNA of the CDR3: TGTGCCAGCGAATGGACCTATAGCAATCAGCCCCAGCATTTT. The chain employs TRBV6-2 or TRBV6-3 and TRBJ1-5; D remains ambiguous. Germline CDR1 reads MNHEY; CDR2 reads SVGEGT. Trimming removed 8 bases at V and 0 bases at J, with 11 bases between. The CDR3 totals 14 residues.

This clonotype was counted between two and nine times. The rearrangement uses TRBV12-3 or TRBV12-4 and TRBJ2-3; possible D gene TRBD2, 6 bases. V lost 3 bases to trimming and J lost 2 bases, with 12 bases between them. The CDR3 is 15 amino acids. In nucleotides, the CDR3 is TGTGCCAGCAGTTTCGGGGACTCAGACACAGATACGCAGTATTTT. Amino acid sequence: CASSFGDSDTDTQYF.

On this clonotype: The germline gene is not matched at one end of the junction; a read error may be the cause. The chain is built from TRBV27 and TRBJ2-1, with TRBD2 matching over 8 bases. The CDR3 runs 15 residues. Per germline, CDR1 MNHEY and CDR2 SMNVEV (reference sequence). CDR3 protein: CASSLAGGPYNEQLF. The CDR3 DNA follows: TGTGCCAGCAGTTTAGCGGGGGGTCCTTACAATGAGCAGCTCTTC.

This clonotype has more than one count but fewer than ten. This may arise from a read error, as a much more abundant clone is one base away. This rearrangement joins TRBV11-2 to TRBJ2-1; possibly TRBD2 for D (6 bases). Germline values: CDR1 SGHAT, CDR2 FQNNGV. The length of the CDR3 is 14 residues. V was clipped by 8 bases and J by 5 bases, with 16 bases between them. CDR3 sequence: CASGHSGLNNEQFF. CDR3 bases: TGTGCCAGCGGCCACTCGGGACTGAACAATGAGCAGTTCTTC. The entire variable domain, with the rest obtained from reference TRBV11-2 and TRBJ2-1, is as follows: EAGVAQSPRYKIIEKRQSVAFWCNPISGHATLYWYQQILGQGPKLLIQFQNNGVVDDSQLPKDRFSAERLKGVDSTLKIQPAKLEDSAVYLCASGHSGLNNEQFFGPGTRLTVL.

This clonotype was counted at least ten times. The chain joins TRBV7-9 to TRBJ1-2; 10 bases match TRBD1. CDR3 size: 16 residues. Germline V gives CDR1 SEHNR, CDR2 FQNEAQ (reference sequence). J gave up 6 bases and V 5 bases, and 12 bases lay outside the gene matches. CDR3: CASSTSPGQGHDGYTF. As DNA, the CDR3 is TGTGCCAGCAGCACCAGCCCGGGACAGGGGCACGATGGCTACACCTTC.

This clonotype was seen ten or more times. This chain connects TRBV27 to TRBJ2-7, with D hard to call. The CDR3 length is 13 residues. V lost 0 bases and J lost 2, with 5 bases in between. Germline CDR1 and CDR2: MNHEY and SMNVEV (reference sequence). The CDR3 nucleotides read TGTGCCAGCAGTTTATCTCCCCCCTACGAGCAGTACTTC. It codes for CASSLSPPYEQYF.

In this sample, this clonotype turned up many times. This chain connects TRBV20-1 to TRBJ2-7; D unresolved. The CDR3 has 15 amino acids. From germline, CDR1 is DFQATT and CDR2 SNEGSKA (reference sequence). V was shortened by 6 bases and J by 0 bases, with 18 bases between the two germline ends. As DNA, the CDR3 is TGCAGTGCACATCAGCGAGTCCAAATCTCCTACGAGCAGTACTTC. Protein: CSAHQRVQISYEQYF.

The gene calls are TRBV5-1 and TRBJ2-1, with 9 bases aligning to TRBD2. The ends lost 4 bases at V and 3 bases at J; junction bases unmatched: 14. CDR1 SGHRS and CDR2 YFSETQ come from the germline V gene. The CDR3 consists of 18 residues. Here the CDR3 DNA reads TGCGCCAGCAGCCCCGAAGCTAGCGGGAACCCTTACTACAATGAGCAGTTCTTC. Its protein product is CASSPEASGNPYYNEQFF.

This clonotype was found many times. This chain connects TRBV5-6 to TRBJ1-3; D remains unclear. Trimming stripped 0 bases from V and 0 bases from J, with 7 bases between. CDR1 is SGHDT, CDR2 YYEEEE, per germline. The CDR3 has 15 residues. CDR3 protein: CASSLGGVSGNTIYF. CDR3 nucleotide sequence: TGTGCCAGCAGCTTGGGCGGGGTCTCTGGAAACACCATATATTTT.

This clonotype was seen at least ten times. The chain has TRBV28 and TRBJ1-1, with TRBD1 identical over 8 bases. The J segment lost 3 bases and the V segment lost 7 bases, leaving 7 bases of the junction unmatched. Per germline, CDR1 MDHEN and CDR2 SYDVKM. This CDR3 contains 14 residues. The CDR3 reads CASTHGQGYTEAFF. As DNA, the CDR3 is TGTGCCAGCACCCACGGACAGGGATACACTGAAGCTTTCTTT.

As for this clonotype: A much larger clone sits a single nucleotide away, making a read error possible. The gene calls are TRBV2 and TRBJ2-7; TRBD1 matches 7 bases. The CDR3 covers 14 residues. Trimming at V came to 5 bases and at J to 7 bases, leaving 11 bases not matched to a gene. Looked up from germline, CDR1 is SNHLY and CDR2 is FYNNEI. CDR3 in DNA: TGTGCCAGCAGTCCTTGGGTCGCACAGGGGGAGCAGTACTTC. This translates into CASSPWVAQGEQYF.

The table lists this clonotype with a few counts. This chain uses TRBV27 with TRBJ1-5; D remains unclear. The CDR3 contains 13 residues. Germline values: CDR1 MNHEY, CDR2 SMNVEV (reference sequence). V was clipped by 5 bases and J by 6 bases, with 11 bases between them. The DNA for the CDR3 is TGTGCCAGCAGTCCGGCTTCGGGTCAGCCCCAGCATTTT. Translation gives CASSPASGQPQHF.